This T cell receptor beta chain originates from a study of T cells in Graves' hyperthyroidism and ophthalmopathy. Patients with uncontrolled infections, other autoimmune diseases, pregnancy or lactation were excluded. V was shortened by 1 base and J by 0 bases, with 12 bases between the two germline ends. Germline V lookup: CDR1 SEHNR, CDR2 FQNEAQ (reference sequence). The CDR3 is made up of 16 amino acids. Amplification yielded TCR beta CDR3 regions, with RNA transcripts as the source. HTBI primers were used for first-round RT-PCR of the TCR CDR3. TCRdb reprocessed the multiplex PCR reads with MiXCR, giving one entry per CDR3 protein. The data contain nearly 600,000 distinct CDR3 sequences, 14% of them singletons. This clonotype was seen at least ten times.

This chain joins TRBV7-9 and TRBJ1-1; D is unclear. What was sequenced was blood. The TCR sequence derives from a woman in her late teens or twenties with Graves' ophthalmopathy. Here the CDR3 reads CASSLDGSRLNTEAFF. In nucleotides, the CDR3 is TGTGCCAGCAGCTTAGATGGCAGCCGTTTGAACACTGAAGCTTTCTTT.